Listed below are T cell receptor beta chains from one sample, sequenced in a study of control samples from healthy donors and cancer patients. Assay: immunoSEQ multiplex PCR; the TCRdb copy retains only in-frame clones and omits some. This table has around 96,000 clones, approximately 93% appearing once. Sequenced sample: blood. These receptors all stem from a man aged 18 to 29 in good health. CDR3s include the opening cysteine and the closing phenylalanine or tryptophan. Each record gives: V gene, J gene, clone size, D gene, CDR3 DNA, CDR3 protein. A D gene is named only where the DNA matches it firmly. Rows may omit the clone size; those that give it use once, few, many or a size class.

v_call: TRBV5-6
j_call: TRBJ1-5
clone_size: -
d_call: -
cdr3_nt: TGTGCCAGCAGCTTGGGCCCAGGGAAGATCTATAGCAATCAGCCCCAGCATTTT
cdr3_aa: CASSLGPGKIYSNQPQHF

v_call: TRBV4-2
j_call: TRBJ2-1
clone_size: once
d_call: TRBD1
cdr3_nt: TGTGCCAGCATAGCTAACAGGGGAACCTACAATGAGCAGTTCTTC
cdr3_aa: CASIANRGTYNEQFF

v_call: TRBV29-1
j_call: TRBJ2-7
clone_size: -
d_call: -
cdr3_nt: TGCAGCGTTGAAGCTGGAGGGGCCACCCATACCTACGAGCAGTACTTC
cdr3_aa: CSVEAGGATHTYEQYF

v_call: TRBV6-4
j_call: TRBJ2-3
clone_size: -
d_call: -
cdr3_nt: TGTGCCAGCAGTGACTCGGGCGGATTGGATACGCAGTATTTT
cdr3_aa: CASSDSGGLDTQYF

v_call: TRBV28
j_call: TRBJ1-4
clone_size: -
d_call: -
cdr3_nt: TGTGCCAGCAAGGTCAGGGCTTCAACTAATGAAAAACTGTTTTTT
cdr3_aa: CASKVRASTNEKLFF

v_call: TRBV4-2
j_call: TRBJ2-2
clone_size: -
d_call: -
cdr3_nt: TGTGCCAGCAGCCAAGAGGTGAGAGATACCGGGGAGCTGTTTTTT
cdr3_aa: CASSQEVRDTGELFF

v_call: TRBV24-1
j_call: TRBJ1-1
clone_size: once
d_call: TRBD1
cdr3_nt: TGTGCCACCAGTGGTTCGACAGGGAGTGCTTTCTTT
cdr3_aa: CATSGSTGSAFF

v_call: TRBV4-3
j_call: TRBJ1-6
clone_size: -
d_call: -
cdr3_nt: TGCGCCAGCAGCCAAGATTGGAAGACCAGGGACTATAATTCACCCCTCCACTTT
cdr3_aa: CASSQDWKTRDYNSPLHF

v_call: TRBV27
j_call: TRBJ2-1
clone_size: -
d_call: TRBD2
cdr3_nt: TGTGCCAGCAGTCCCCTCCCTAGCGGGAGGGGGAATGAGCAGTTCTTC
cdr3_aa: CASSPLPSGRGNEQFF

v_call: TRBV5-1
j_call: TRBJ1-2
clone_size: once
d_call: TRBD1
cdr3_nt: TGCGCCAGCACCGGTAGGACAGGGGCTAACTATGGCTACACCTTC
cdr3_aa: CASTGRTGANYGYTF

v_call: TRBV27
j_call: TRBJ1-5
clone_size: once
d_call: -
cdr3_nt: TGTGCCAGCAGTCAACAGGGAAGTCAGCCCCAGCATTTT
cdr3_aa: CASSQQGSQPQHF

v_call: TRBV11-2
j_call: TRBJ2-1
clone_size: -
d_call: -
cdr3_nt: TGTGCCAGCAGCAAAGGGCGGGATGAGCAGTTCTTC
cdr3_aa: CASSKGRDEQFF

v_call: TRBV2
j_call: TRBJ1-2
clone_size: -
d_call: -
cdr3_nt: TGTGCCAGCTACCAGCGGACTTCGGGTTATGGCTACACCTTC
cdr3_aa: CASYQRTSGYGYTF

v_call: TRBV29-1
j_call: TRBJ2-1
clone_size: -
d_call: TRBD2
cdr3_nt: TGCAGCGCTGGGACTAGCGGGAGCTACAATGAGCAGTTCTTC
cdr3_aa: CSAGTSGSYNEQFF

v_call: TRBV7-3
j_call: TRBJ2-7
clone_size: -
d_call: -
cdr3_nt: TGTGCCAGCAGCTCGGACAGCTCCTACGAGCAGTACTTC
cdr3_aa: CASSSDSSYEQYF

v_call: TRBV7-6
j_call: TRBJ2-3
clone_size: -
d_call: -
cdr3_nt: TGTGCCAGCAGCTTCTCCCTCGGGACACCTGAAGATACGCAGTATTTT
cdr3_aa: CASSFSLGTPEDTQYF

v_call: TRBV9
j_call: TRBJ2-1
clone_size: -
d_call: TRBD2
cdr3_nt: TGTGCCAGCAGCTGGGGGACTAGCGGTAACAATGAGCAGTTCTTC
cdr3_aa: CASSWGTSGNNEQFF

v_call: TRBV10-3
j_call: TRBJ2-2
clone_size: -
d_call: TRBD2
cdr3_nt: TGTGCCATCAGTGACCAGCGGGAGGGCCCCGGCGGGGAGCTGTTTTTT
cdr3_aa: CAISDQREGPGGELFF

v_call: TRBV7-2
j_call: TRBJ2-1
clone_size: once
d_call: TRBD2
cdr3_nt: TGTGCCAGCAGCTGGCTAGCGGGAGGCGGCAATGAGCAGTTCTTC
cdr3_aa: CASSWLAGGGNEQFF

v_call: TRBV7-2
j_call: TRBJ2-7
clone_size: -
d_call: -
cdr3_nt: TGTGCCAGCAGCTTTCGACAGGCCGGTGCCCTATTCGACGAGCAGTACTTC
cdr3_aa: CASSFRQAGALFDEQYF

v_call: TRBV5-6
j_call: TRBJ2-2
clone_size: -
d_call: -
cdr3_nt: TGTGCCAGCAGCTTGGCCGGGAACTTAGGGACCGGGGAGCTGTTTTTT
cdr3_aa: CASSLAGNLGTGELFF

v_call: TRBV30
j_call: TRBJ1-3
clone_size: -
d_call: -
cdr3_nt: TGTGCCTGGACAGGGCCAAGCTCTGGAAACACCATATATTTT
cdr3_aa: CAWTGPSSGNTIYF

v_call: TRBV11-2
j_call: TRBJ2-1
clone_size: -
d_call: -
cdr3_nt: TGTGCCAGCAGTATCAATGAGCAGTTCTTC
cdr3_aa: CASSINEQFF

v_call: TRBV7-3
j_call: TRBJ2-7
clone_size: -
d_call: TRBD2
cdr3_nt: TGTGCCAGCAGCTTACCTAGCGGGGGCGCCTACGAGCAGTACTTC
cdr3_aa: CASSLPSGGAYEQYF

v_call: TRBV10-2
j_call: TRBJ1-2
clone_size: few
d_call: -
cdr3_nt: TGCGCCAGCAAAAAGGAGGGGAACTATGGCTACACCTTC
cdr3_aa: CASKKEGNYGYTF

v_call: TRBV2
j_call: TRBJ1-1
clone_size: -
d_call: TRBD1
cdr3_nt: TGTGCCAGCAGTGGGGTGGTGGGCAGGGGGTTTATGAACACTGAAGCTTTCTTT
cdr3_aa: CASSGVVGRGFMNTEAFF

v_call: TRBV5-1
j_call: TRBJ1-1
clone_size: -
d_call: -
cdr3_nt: TGCGCCAGCAGCTTAGCGGAGTGGATGAACACTGAAGCTTTCTTT
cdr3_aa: CASSLAEWMNTEAFF

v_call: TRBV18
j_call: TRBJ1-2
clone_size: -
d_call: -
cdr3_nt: TGTGCCAGCTCAGGGATCTATGGCTACACCTTC
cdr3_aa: CASSGIYGYTF

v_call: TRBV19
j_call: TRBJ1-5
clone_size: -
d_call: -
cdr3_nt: TGTGCCAGTAGTATGGCGGGGGGTACGGCGGTTCAGCCCCAGCATTTT
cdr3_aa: CASSMAGGTAVQPQHF

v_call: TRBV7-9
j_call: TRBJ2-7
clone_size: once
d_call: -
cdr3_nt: TGTGCCAGCAGCACCGGGACCAGGGACTCCTACGAGCAGTACTTC
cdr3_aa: CASSTGTRDSYEQYF

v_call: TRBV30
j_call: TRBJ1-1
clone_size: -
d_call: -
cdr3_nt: TGTGCCTGGACTGTTGGCAGCATGAACACTGAAGCTTTCTTT
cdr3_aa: CAWTVGSMNTEAFF

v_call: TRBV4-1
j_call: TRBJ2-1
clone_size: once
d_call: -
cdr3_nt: TGCGCCAGCAGCCGAGGAGGGGGCGGGGATGAGCAGTTCTTC
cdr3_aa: CASSRGGGGDEQFF

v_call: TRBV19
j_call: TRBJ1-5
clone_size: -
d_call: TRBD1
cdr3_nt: TGTGCCAGTACCGACCGGGGGACAGGGGGCTTCGGTCAGCCCCAGCATTTT
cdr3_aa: CASTDRGTGGFGQPQHF

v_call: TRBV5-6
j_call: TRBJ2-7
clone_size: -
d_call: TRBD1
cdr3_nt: TGTGCCAGCAGCGGGACAGGTGTTTCCTACGAGCAGTACTTC
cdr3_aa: CASSGTGVSYEQYF

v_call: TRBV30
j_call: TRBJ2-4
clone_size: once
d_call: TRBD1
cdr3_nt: TGTGCCTGGAGGCAGGGAGTCCGGGGACAGCAGTACTTC
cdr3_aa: CAWRQGVRGQQYF

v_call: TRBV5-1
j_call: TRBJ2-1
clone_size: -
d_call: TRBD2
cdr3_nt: TGCGCCAGCAGCCCAGAGGGACTAGCGGAGTCCTATGAACAGTTCTTC
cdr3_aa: CASSPEGLAESYEQFF

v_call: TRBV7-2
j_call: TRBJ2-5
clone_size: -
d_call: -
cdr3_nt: TGTGCCAGCAGCTTAGTTTGGGTCCTTCCGAGCGGGCAAGAGACCCAGTACTTC
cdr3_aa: CASSLVWVLPSGQETQYF

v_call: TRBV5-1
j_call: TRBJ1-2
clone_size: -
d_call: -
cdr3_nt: TGCGCCAGCAGCCCACAACAGGAATTGGGGGCCTATGGCTACACCTTC
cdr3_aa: CASSPQQELGAYGYTF

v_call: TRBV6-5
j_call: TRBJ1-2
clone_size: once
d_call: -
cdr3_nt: TGTGCCAGCAGTTACCTCCCCGTTGAATCTAACTATGGCTACACCTTC
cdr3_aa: CASSYLPVESNYGYTF

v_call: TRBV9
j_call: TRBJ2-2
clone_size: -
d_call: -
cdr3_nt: TGTGCCAGCAGCGTAGTAGAGGCACGGACCGGGGAGCTGTTTTTT
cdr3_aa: CASSVVEARTGELFF

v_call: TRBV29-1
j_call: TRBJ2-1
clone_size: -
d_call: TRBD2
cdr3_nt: TGCAGCTTTTCTCGGGGACTACAGTTCTTC
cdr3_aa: CSFSRGLQFF

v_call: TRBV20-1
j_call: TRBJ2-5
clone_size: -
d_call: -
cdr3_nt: TGCAGTGCTAGTCGGGGGGCCGGTGAGACCCAGTACTTC
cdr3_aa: CSASRGAGETQYF

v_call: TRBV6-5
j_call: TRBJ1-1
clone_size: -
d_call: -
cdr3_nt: TGTGCCAGCAGTTACCTACATGGCGAAGCTTTCTTT
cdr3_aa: CASSYLHGEAFF

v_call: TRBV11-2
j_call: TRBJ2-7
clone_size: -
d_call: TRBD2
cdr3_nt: TGTGCCAGCAGCCCCCAGGGGACTAGCGTGGGGGAGCAGTACTTC
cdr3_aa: CASSPQGTSVGEQYF

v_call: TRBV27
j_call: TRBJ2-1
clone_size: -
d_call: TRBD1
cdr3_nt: TGTGCCAGCAGTTTGGCCAAGGGACAGTACAATGAGCAGTTCTTC
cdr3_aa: CASSLAKGQYNEQFF

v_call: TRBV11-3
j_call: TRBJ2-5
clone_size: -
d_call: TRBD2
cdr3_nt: TGTGCCAGCAGCTTAGATGTTGGACTAGCGGGACGGGGTCACAAGGGAGAGACCCAGTACTTC
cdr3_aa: CASSLDVGLAGRGHKGETQYF

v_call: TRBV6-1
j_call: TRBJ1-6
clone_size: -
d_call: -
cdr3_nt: TGTGCCAGCAGTGACACGGATTCACCCCTCCACTTT
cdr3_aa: CASSDTDSPLHF

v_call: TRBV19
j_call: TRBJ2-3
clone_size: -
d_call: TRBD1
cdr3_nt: TGTGCCAGTAGTCAGGGACAGGGTTTTCCAGATACGCAGTATTTT
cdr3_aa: CASSQGQGFPDTQYF

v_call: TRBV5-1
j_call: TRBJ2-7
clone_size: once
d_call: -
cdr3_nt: TGCGCCAGCAGCTTGGGACACCCAAGAGACGAGCAGTACTTC
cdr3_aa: CASSLGHPRDEQYF